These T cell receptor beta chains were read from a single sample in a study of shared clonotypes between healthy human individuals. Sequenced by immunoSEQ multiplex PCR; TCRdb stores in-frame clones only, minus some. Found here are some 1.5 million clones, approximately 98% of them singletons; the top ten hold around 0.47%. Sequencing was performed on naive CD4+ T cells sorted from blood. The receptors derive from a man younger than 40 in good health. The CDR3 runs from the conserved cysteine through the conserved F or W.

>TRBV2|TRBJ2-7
CASSVLPSYEQYF
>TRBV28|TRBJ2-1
CASSEGRTEQFF
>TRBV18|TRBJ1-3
CASSLGTGSSGNTIYF
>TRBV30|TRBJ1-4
CAWGRAGTGVVKLFF
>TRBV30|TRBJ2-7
CAWSGGRRLAGVYEQYF
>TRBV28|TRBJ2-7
CASSYDRVRHEQYF
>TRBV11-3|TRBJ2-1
CASSLGLTGWFNEQFF
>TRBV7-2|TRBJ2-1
CASSLQGGNEQFF
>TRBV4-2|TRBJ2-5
CASSQGDPPGETQYF
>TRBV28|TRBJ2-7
CASSSPRPYEQYF
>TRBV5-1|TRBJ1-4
CASSLEAGPEKLFF
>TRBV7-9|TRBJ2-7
CASKTDRSYEQYF
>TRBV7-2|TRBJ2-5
CASSLGPAEYF
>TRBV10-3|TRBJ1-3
CAISLRQGLGNTIYF
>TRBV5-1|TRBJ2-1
CASSLVGGGRALSYNEQFF
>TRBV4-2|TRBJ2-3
CASSQYLAGGTDTQYF
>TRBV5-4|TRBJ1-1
CASSPYYRETEAFF
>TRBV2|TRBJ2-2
CASRWTGGASGELFF
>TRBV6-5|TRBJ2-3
CASSSFSDTDTQYF
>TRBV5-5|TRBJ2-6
CASRRTGTGFLSGANVLTF
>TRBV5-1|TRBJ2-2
CASSSGTSRTGELFF
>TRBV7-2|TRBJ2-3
CASSLGGADTQYF
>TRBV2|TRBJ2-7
CANRLAGGEQYF
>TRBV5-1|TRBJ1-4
CASSENRYPNEKLFF
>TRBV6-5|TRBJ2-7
CASSRTEGYEQYF
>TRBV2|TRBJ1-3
CASRKSSGGSGNTIYF
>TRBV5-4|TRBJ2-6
CASSVAPGSSGANVLTF
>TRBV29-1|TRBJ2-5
CSVVVARETQYF
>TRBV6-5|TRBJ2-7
CGSRAGGPLDEQYF
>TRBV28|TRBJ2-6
CASSDPGTAGANVLTF
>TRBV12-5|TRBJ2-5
CASAPGAGGRQTQYF
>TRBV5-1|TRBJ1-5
CASSSGTDNQPQHF
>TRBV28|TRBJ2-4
CASSPRQGALAKNIQYF
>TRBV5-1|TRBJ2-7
CASSLAGPEQYF
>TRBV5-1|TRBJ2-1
CASSLGSYNEQFF
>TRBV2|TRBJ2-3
CASRGDSRPDTQYF
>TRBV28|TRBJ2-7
CASSSGGQGPYEQYF
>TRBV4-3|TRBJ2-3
CASSQELAGDTQYF
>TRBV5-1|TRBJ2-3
CASSLGHYTDTQYF
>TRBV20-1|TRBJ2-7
CSARGGEQYF
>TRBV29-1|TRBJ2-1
CSVDLYNEQFF
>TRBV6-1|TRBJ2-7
CASSDRDRISYEQYF
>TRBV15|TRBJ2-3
CATSRSPTSTSTDTQYF
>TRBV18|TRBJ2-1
CASSPTTSEQFF
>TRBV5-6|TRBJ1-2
CASSLRDRVWYYGYTF
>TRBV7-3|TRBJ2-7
CASSPGLGPYEQYF
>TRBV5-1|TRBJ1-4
CASSLGAVATNEKLFF
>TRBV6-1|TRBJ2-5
CASSAVRYQETQYF
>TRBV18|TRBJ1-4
CASSPPENEKLFF
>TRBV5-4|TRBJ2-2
CASSLPQNTGELFF
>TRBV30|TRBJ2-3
CAWKPGLNTDTQYF
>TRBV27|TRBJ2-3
CASSLTGMATQYF
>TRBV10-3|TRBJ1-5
CAISESLINQPQHF
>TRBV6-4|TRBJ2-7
CASSLGALGVYEQYF
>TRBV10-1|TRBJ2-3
CASQAGGLAADTQYF
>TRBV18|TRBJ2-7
CASSPPGSRSLEQYF
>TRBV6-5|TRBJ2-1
CASSRKAGGYNEQFF
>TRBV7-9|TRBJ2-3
CASRSRGPSSSTDTQYF
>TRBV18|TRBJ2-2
CASSPWTGRDTGELFF
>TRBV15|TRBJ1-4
CATSREISEEKLFF